One and the same sample provided the 19 T cell receptor beta chains below, sequenced in a study of cytomegalovirus exposure and HLA in healthy donors. Amplification used 60 Vbeta primers and 13 Jbeta primers. TCRdb keeps only in-frame clones here, not all; method: immunoSEQ multiplex PCR. The sample includes 65,000 to 90,000 clones. Sequenced sample: PBMCs. The receptors were sampled from a man aged 35 to 55 in good health and CMV-seronegative.

The V gene is TRBV7-9, the J gene TRBJ2-1; possible D gene TRBD1, 5 bases. The length of the CDR3 is 14 residues. Trimming left V 1 base short and J 5 bases short, with 9 bases between. Germline CDR1 SEHNR, CDR2 FQNEAQ (reference sequence). This CDR3 is CASSLDRRDNEQFF. The CDR3 DNA reads as TGTGCCAGCAGCTTAGACAGGCGCGACAATGAGCAGTTCTTC.

The rearrangement joins TRBV6-4 to TRBJ2-2; 8 bases line up with TRBD1. The CDR3 contains 15 residues. With 6 bases clipped from V and 6 bases from J, the junction kept 9 bases outside the gene matches. Germline V lookup: CDR1 MRHNA, CDR2 SNTAGT. DNA of the CDR3: TGTGCCAGCAGCTCGGACAGGGATAAACCCGGGGAGCTGTTTTTT. Translation: CASSSDRDKPGELFF.

The rearrangement links TRBV9 to TRBJ2-2, with D possibly matching TRBD2 (5 bases). CDR1 is SGDLS, CDR2 YYNGEE, per germline. There are 17 residues in the CDR3. Trimming took 0 bases from V and 4 from J, leaving 16 bases between them. CDR3 loop: CASSVVGRPAGTGELFF. The CDR3 DNA is TGTGCCAGCAGCGTAGTCGGCAGGCCGGCGGGCACCGGGGAGCTGTTTTTT.

The J gene is TRBJ2-2, the V gene TRBV11-3, with TRBD2 identical over 8 bases. V lost 1 base and J lost 3; bases outside the gene matches: 4. This CDR3 is built from 16 residues. Germline V CDR1 and CDR2: SGHNT, YENEEA. This CDR3 reads CASSLAGGADTGELFF. The DNA for the CDR3 is TGTGCCAGCAGCTTAGCCGGGGGGGCCGACACCGGGGAGCTGTTTTTT.

The chain employs TRBV9 and TRBJ2-1; tentative D call: TRBD2 (6 bases). Trimming removed 6 bases from V and 0 bases from J, with 13 bases in between. Germline V gene sequence: CDR1 SGDLS, CDR2 YYNGEE. The CDR3 sequence is 15 residues long. The CDR3 loop is CASNPSASSYNEQFF. For the CDR3, the DNA is TGTGCCAGCAACCCTAGCGCCAGCTCCTACAATGAGCAGTTCTTC.

The chain couples TRBV7-9 to TRBJ1-2; a possible D gene is TRBD1 (5 bases). The V and J ends lost 3 bases and 8 bases respectively, with 19 bases between them. This CDR3 spans 15 amino acids. In germline, CDR1 is SEHNR, CDR2 FQNEAQ (reference sequence). CDR3 protein: CASSLTDQSLGGYTF. Written as DNA, the CDR3 is TGTGCCAGCAGCTTGACAGATCAATCCCTGGGGGGCTACACCTTC.

The genes are TRBV7-9 and TRBJ1-4; D unclear. This CDR3 is 15 amino acids long. V lost 6 bases to trimming and J lost 3 bases, with 14 bases between them. CDR1 SEHNR and CDR2 FQNEAQ come from the germline V gene (reference sequence). The CDR3 region has the DNA TGTGCCAGCAGGTCAGGAGGAGAGGCTAATGAAAAACTGTTTTTT. Protein sequence: CASRSGGEANEKLFF.

This rearrangement joins TRBV14 to TRBJ1-6, with 7 nucleotides matching TRBD1. The junction had 7 bases not matched to a gene; V was cut back by 5 bases and J by 6 bases. Germline CDR1 SGHDN, CDR2 FVKESK. This CDR3 is 15 amino acids long. This chain's CDR3 is CASSEKTGFNSPLHF. The CDR3 DNA follows: TGTGCCAGCAGCGAAAAGACAGGGTTTAATTCACCCCTCCACTTT. The whole variable domain, filled in from reference TRBV14 and TRBJ1-6, reads EAGVTQFPSHSVIEKGQTVTLRCDPISGHDNLYWYRRVMGKEIKFLLHFVKESKQDESGMPNNRFLAERTGGTYSTLKVQPAELEDSGVYFCASSEKTGFNSPLHFGNGTRLTVT.

The rearrangement links TRBV5-1 to TRBJ2-3, with 15 bases fitting TRBD2. Germline V gene lookup returns CDR1 SGHRS and CDR2 YFSETQ. The CDR3 runs 17 residues. V shed 3 bases, J shed 5 bases, and the junction held 7 bases outside the gene matches. The chain's CDR3 is CASSSGTSGGPGDTQYF. Written as DNA, the CDR3 is TGCGCCAGCAGCTCCGGGACTAGCGGGGGGCCAGGAGATACGCAGTATTTT. The full variable domain, in which reference TRBV5-1 and TRBJ2-3 provide the parts outside the CDR3, is KAGVTQTPRYLIKTRGQQVTLSCSPISGHRSVSWYQQTPGQGLQFLFEYFSETQRNKGNFPGRFSGRQFSNSRSEMNVSTLELGDSALYLCASSSGTSGGPGDTQYFGPGTRLTVL.

The chain carries TRBV27 and TRBJ1-5; the match to TRBD1 covers 9 bases. The V gene's germline CDR1 is MNHEY and CDR2 SMNVEV (reference sequence). Trimming cost V 5 bases and J 2 bases; bases outside gene matches: 4. The CDR3 spans 15 residues. The CDR3 sequence is CASSPRDRGNQPQHF. CDR3 bases: TGTGCCAGCAGTCCGCGGGACAGGGGCAATCAGCCCCAGCATTTT.

The chain recombines TRBV5-8 with TRBJ2-7; 7 positions agree with TRBD2. In germline, CDR1 is SGHTS, CDR2 YDEGEE. V was clipped by 0 bases and J by 3 bases; unmatched bases: 3. The CDR3 is 14 residues long. The CDR3 loop reads CASSLGGGGYEQYF. The CDR3 coding sequence is TGTGCCAGCAGCTTGGGTGGGGGGGGCTACGAGCAGTACTTC.

This chain uses TRBV11-2 with TRBJ2-3, with 7 positions matching TRBD2. Germline CDR1 is SGHAT and CDR2 is FQNNGV. CDR3 length: 15 residues. V shed 0 bases and J 1 base; nucleotides not matched to a gene: 1. CDR3 in amino acids: CASSLESGGTDTQYF. The CDR3 DNA reads as TGTGCCAGCAGCTTAGAGAGCGGGGGCACAGATACGCAGTATTTT.

J is TRBJ1-1 and V is TRBV7-3; unclear D gene. Trimming pared 5 bases from V and 4 bases from J, leaving 8 bases between. CDR1 is SGHTA and CDR2 is FQGTGA in the germline V gene. The length of the CDR3 is 12 residues. Written as DNA, the CDR3 is TGTGCCAGCAGCCCGGGTGGCACTGAAGCTTTCTTT. Translating gives CASSPGGTEAFF.

The chain has TRBV27 and TRBJ1-5, with D perhaps TRBD1 (5 bases). The CDR3 spans 14 residues. Germline-derived CDR1 and CDR2 are MNHEY and SMNVEV (reference sequence). The V end lost 2 bases, the J end lost 6 bases, and 11 bases lay between the germline ends. CDR3 loop: CASSLDAGLQPQHF. The DNA of the CDR3 is TGTGCCAGCAGTTTAGATGCGGGGCTTCAGCCCCAGCATTTT.

The chain couples TRBV6-1 to TRBJ2-7, with a weak D call TRBD2 (6 bases). V was cut by 2 bases and J by 6 bases, with 17 bases left in between. The V gene's germline CDR1 is MNHNS and CDR2 SASEGT. The CDR3 sequence is 15 residues long. CDR3 residues: CASSEPSGSKVEQYF. The CDR3 DNA reads as TGTGCCAGCAGTGAACCAAGCGGGTCCAAGGTCGAGCAGTACTTC.

The V and J genes are TRBV29-1 and TRBJ1-1; D ambiguous. Trimming left V 4 bases short and J 0 bases short, with 6 bases between. The germline V gene has CDR1 SQVTM and CDR2 ANQGSEA. The CDR3 spans 12 residues. CDR3 residues: CSVVPMNTEAFF. The CDR3 DNA follows: TGCAGCGTTGTCCCTATGAACACTGAAGCTTTCTTT. The full variable domain, in which reference TRBV29-1 and TRBJ1-1 provide the parts outside the CDR3, is SAVISQKPSRDICQRGTSLTIQCQVDSQVTMMFWYRQQPGQSLTLIATANQGSEATYESGFVIDKFPISRPNLTFSTLTVSNMSPEDSSIYLCSVVPMNTEAFFGQGTRLTVV.

J is TRBJ2-7 and V is TRBV5-8, with 7 bases matching TRBD1. The CDR3 has 13 amino acids. V shed 4 bases, J shed 3 bases, and the junction held 4 bases outside the gene matches. The germline gives CDR1 SGHTS, CDR2 YDEGEE. The CDR3 spells CASSKRQGYEQYF. The CDR3 DNA sequence: TGTGCCAGCAGCAAGCGACAGGGCTACGAGCAGTACTTC.

The chain combines TRBV2 with TRBJ2-7; 7 bases are a match to TRBD2. CDR1 and CDR2 (germline): SNHLY, FYNNEI. Trimming removed 1 base from V and 4 bases from J; junction bases left unmatched: 7. The CDR3 spans 15 residues. The CDR3 here is CASSEEGGGFYEQYF. In nucleotides, the CDR3 is TGTGCCAGCAGTGAAGAGGGCGGGGGATTTTACGAGCAGTACTTC.

The V gene is TRBV6-1, the J gene TRBJ1-1; 8 bases are a match to TRBD1. The CDR3 extends over 14 amino acids. V trimming: 6 bases; J trimming: 5 bases; junction bases outside the gene matches: 8. Germline CDR1 and CDR2: MNHNS and SASEGT. The CDR3 protein is CASRHDRDRTEAFF. The CDR3 DNA sequence: TGTGCCAGCAGGCACGACAGGGACAGGACTGAAGCTTTCTTT.